The 9 T cell receptor beta chains listed next were all sequenced from one sample in a study of shared clonotypes between healthy human individuals. Assay: immunoSEQ multiplex PCR; the TCRdb copy retains only in-frame clones and omits some. The table records about 710,000 clones, roughly 72% of them present only once. The sample taken for sequencing was memory CD4+ T cells sorted from blood. Documented subset: CD45RA-negative fraction. The source is a woman aged 25 to 39 in good health.

This clone was counted only a few times. This CDR3 is also generated by other DNA sequences in the sample. V usage is TRBV11-2 and J usage is TRBJ2-7; TRBD1 matches at 7 bases. The CDR3 runs to 14 residues. Trimming took 1 base from V and 2 from J; bases not matched to a gene: 2. The germline gives CDR1 SGHAT, CDR2 FQNNGV. The CDR3: CASSLGQGPYEQYF. The CDR3 DNA follows: TGTGCCAGCAGCTTAGGACAGGGCCCCTACGAGCAGTACTTC.

The chain carries TRBV7-9 and TRBJ2-5; a weak D match, TRBD1 (5 bases). This CDR3 region has 15 residues. Trimming left V 5 bases short and J 1 base short, with 14 bases between. The V gene's germline CDR1 is SEHNR and CDR2 FQNEAQ (reference sequence). The CDR3 loop is CASSPNQGLQETQYF. The CDR3 nucleotides read TGTGCCAGCAGCCCTAACCAGGGCCTCCAAGAGACCCAGTACTTC.

The chain joins TRBV5-5 to TRBJ1-2; D gene uncertain. CDR3 size: 13 residues. Germline assignment: CDR1 SGHKS and CDR2 YYEKEE (reference sequence). V gave up 0 bases and J gave up 4 bases, with 7 bases separating them. In DNA form, the CDR3 reads TGTGCCAGCAGCTTGGCCGGGGTCTATGGCTACACCTTC. Translation: CASSLAGVYGYTF.

Regarding this clone: The sample holds other DNA sequences that translate to the same CDR3. The V gene is TRBV27, the J gene TRBJ2-3; D is perhaps TRBD2 (6 bases). Between the trimmed V and J ends, which lost 3 bases and 8 bases, there was a span of 9 bases. The CDR3 runs 12 residues. Germline assignment: CDR1 MNHEY and CDR2 SMNVEV (reference sequence). The CDR3 DNA is TGTGCCAGCAGTTTTTCCGGGGGTACGCAGTATTTT. It translates to CASSFSGGTQYF.

This clone was recorded a few times. This chain connects TRBV18 to TRBJ1-1, with D tentatively TRBD1 (5 bases). The CDR3 length is 13 residues. Trimming left V 2 bases short and J 6 bases short, with 10 bases between. In germline, CDR1 is KGHSH, CDR2 LQKENI. The CDR3 loop reads CASSPFRESEAFF. In DNA, the CDR3 is TGTGCCAGCTCACCATTCAGGGAATCTGAAGCTTTCTTT.

This chain uses TRBV9 with TRBJ1-2; 7 bases agree with TRBD1. The V segment lost 2 bases and the J segment 9 bases; nucleotides outside the gene matches: 13. CDR3 size: 15 residues. Germline V lookup: CDR1 SGDLS, CDR2 YYNGEE. CDR3 coding DNA: TGTGCCAGCAGCGTTGGGTTGGAAACAGGGGTACGCTACACCTTC. Amino acid sequence: CASSVGLETGVRYTF.

The chain employs TRBV11-2 and TRBJ2-7, with 7 bases fitting TRBD1. Trimming at V came to 1 base and at J to 4 bases, leaving 4 bases not matched to a gene. The CDR3 totals 14 residues. Looked up from germline, CDR1 is SGHAT and CDR2 is FQNNGV. The CDR3 DNA follows: TGTGCCAGCAGCTTAGTCACAGGGGTGTACGAGCAGTACTTC. It yields the protein CASSLVTGVYEQYF.

Ten or more counts support this clone. The chain has TRBV29-1 and TRBJ2-7; maybe TRBD2 (5 bases). V was cut by 3 bases and J by 3 bases, with 15 bases left in between. The germline V gene has CDR1 SQVTM and CDR2 ANQGSEA. CDR3 size: 14 residues. CDR3: CSVEGASSVYEQYF. The CDR3 DNA reads as TGCAGCGTTGAGGGAGCCAGCTCAGTCTACGAGCAGTACTTC.

As concerns this clone: Other DNA sequences from this sample encode an identical CDR3 as well. The chain couples TRBV29-1 to TRBJ1-2; D is unclear. This CDR3 spans 11 amino acids. Trimming cost V 4 bases and J 2 bases, with 5 bases left between them. CDR1 is SQVTM and CDR2 is ANQGSEA in the germline V gene. This CDR3 reads CSVVQNYGYTF. CDR3 in DNA: TGCAGCGTTGTACAGAACTATGGCTACACCTTC.